One T cell receptor beta chain is described in this entry. Its antigen is still unknown. The sample is drawn from a study of CD8+CD57+ T cells in acquired aplastic anemia. About the research overall: 3.2 ug was the average amount of DNA from sorted CD4+ and CD8+ cells. Healthy donors gave 11 million or so reads on average for CD4+ cells. Study-level findings and limits: The number of CD8+ CDR3 sequences shared by patients and controls was twenty-nine. Levels of CD8+ Simpson's diversity were not significantly distinct in patients versus controls.

This CDR3 region has 16 residues. After removal of 5 bases from V and 10 bases from J, the junction contained 19 bases not matched to a gene. Germline assignment: CDR1 SGHVS and CDR2 FNYEAQ. Researchers used genomic DNA as the template to profile TCR beta VDJ and CDR3. TCRdb fed the reads into MiXCR, producing one record per CDR3 protein. The sample records a few hundred thousand distinct CDR3 sequences, about 70% being singletons. The TCR was taken from a human donor in good health, serving as a control. The material sequenced was sorted CD4+, CD8+, or CD8+CD57+ T cells (not recorded which) from PBMCs. This rearrangement joins TRBV7-6 to TRBJ1-2; 7 bases fit TRBD1. The CDR3 DNA reads TGTGCCAGCAGCGCAGACCAGACAGGGCCGCACCATCACTACACCTTC. Its translation is CASSADQTGPHHHYTF.